The next 25 T cell receptor beta chains were all read from a single sample in a study of blood T cell repertoires in COVID-19. The protocol was immunoSEQ multiplex PCR, while the TCRdb copy is restricted to in-frame clones and leaves out a portion. The table shows roughly 150,000 clones, with approximately 92% occurring only once. The sequencing sample was made of peripheral blood. The source of these receptors is a woman between 55 and 75 years old with active COVID-19.

The rearrangement uses TRBV9 and TRBJ1-6; TRBD1 matches at 8 bases. CDR3 size: 14 residues. Losses at the gene ends were 4 bases for V and 6 bases for J; bases not matched to a gene: 3. The germline V gene encodes CDR1 SGDLS and CDR2 YYNGEE. CDR3 coding DNA: TGTGCCAGCAGCTCAGGACAGGGTAATTCACCCCTCCACTTT. It specifies CASSSGQGNSPLHF.

This sequence joins TRBV27 and TRBJ2-7, with D perhaps TRBD1 (5 bases). The length of the CDR3 is 16 residues. Germline-derived CDR1 and CDR2 are MNHEY and SMNVEV (reference sequence). V lost 0 bases, J lost 6 bases, and 18 bases lay in between. CDR3: CASSLSTRTTLAEQYF. The CDR3 DNA is TGTGCCAGCAGTTTATCGACAAGGACAACCCTCGCCGAGCAGTACTTC.

This rearrangement joins TRBV12-3 or TRBV12-4 to TRBJ1-2; possibly TRBD1 for D (6 bases). Trimming took off 5 bases at V and 4 bases at J, with 11 bases between the two ends. This CDR3 region has 13 residues. The CDR3 nucleotides are TGTGCCAGCAGTCGACAGGATACCTATGGCTACACCTTC. Amino acid sequence: CASSRQDTYGYTF.

The chain joins TRBV28 to TRBJ2-3; TRBD1 aligns across 8 bases. Germline CDR1 reads MDHEN; CDR2 reads SYDVKM. This CDR3 is built from 15 residues. With V trimmed by 4 bases and J by 4 bases, 7 bases remained unmatched. CDR3 sequence (DNA): TGTGCCAGCAGTTCTCTGGCAGGGGGCGCAGATACGCAGTATTTT. It specifies CASSSLAGGADTQYF.

This sequence joins TRBV5-1 and TRBJ2-7, with a weak D call TRBD1 (8 bases). The CDR3 spans 14 residues. The V and J ends lost 5 bases and 6 bases respectively, with 18 bases between them. Germline loops: CDR1 SGHRS, CDR2 YFSETQ. The CDR3 loop reads CASRGDRGGGEQYF. The DNA of the CDR3 is TGCGCCAGCAGGGGAGACAGGGGCGGGGGCGAGCAGTACTTC. The full variable domain, its missing parts supplied by reference TRBV5-1 and TRBJ2-7, is KAGVTQTPRYLIKTRGQQVTLSCSPISGHRSVSWYQQTPGQGLQFLFEYFSETQRNKGNFPGRFSGRQFSNSRSEMNVSTLELGDSALYLCASRGDRGGGEQYFGPGTRLTVT.

This clone has a handful of counts. The chain couples TRBV27 to TRBJ2-7; the D gene is possibly TRBD1 (5 bases). From germline, CDR1 is MNHEY and CDR2 SMNVEV (reference sequence). The CDR3 is 17 residues long. With 4 bases removed from V and 0 bases from J, the gap between germline ends came to 19 bases. The CDR3 nucleotides read TGTGCCAGCAGTTGGGTTTTGGGGCCCCAGGGCTCCTACGAGCAGTACTTC. Translating gives CASSWVLGPQGSYEQYF.

The chain carries TRBV7-3 and TRBJ2-2; possible D gene TRBD1, 5 bases. Germline V gene data show CDR1 as SGHTA and CDR2 as FQGTGA. The CDR3 is made up of 15 amino acids. Trimming took 3 bases from V and 6 from J, leaving 14 bases between them. The CDR3: CASSFQGFSAGELFF. The CDR3 bases are TGTGCCAGCAGCTTCCAGGGATTTTCTGCCGGGGAGCTGTTTTTT.

In its sample, this clone was seen once. The V gene is TRBV4-2, the J gene TRBJ1-5; no definite D call. Trimming pared 0 bases from V and 5 bases from J, leaving 5 bases between. This CDR3 has 13 residues. Germline CDR1 LGHNA, CDR2 YNFKEQ. CDR3 region: CASSQDQDQPQHF. The CDR3 coding sequence is TGTGCCAGCAGCCAAGATCAGGATCAGCCCCAGCATTTT.

The chain links TRBV3-1 (or the pseudogene TRBV3-2) to TRBJ2-3; D remains ambiguous. The length of the CDR3 is 13 residues. The germline CDR1 and CDR2 sequences are LGHDT and YNNKEL (reference sequence). V was clipped by 4 bases and J by 4 bases, with 9 bases between them. The CDR3 DNA sequence: TGTGCCAGCAGCCCCGATGGAGCAGATACGCAGTATTTT. Its protein product is CASSPDGADTQYF.

CDR3 amino acids: CASSLHQGFRTDTQYF. Written as DNA, the CDR3 is TGTGCCAGCAGCTTACATCAGGGGTTCCGCACAGATACGCAGTATTTT. V usage is TRBV7-2 and J usage is TRBJ2-3; perhaps TRBD1 as D (6 bases). Deletions cut 2 bases from V and 1 base from J, with 13 bases between. CDR3 length: 16 amino acids. Looked up from germline, CDR1 is SGHTA and CDR2 is FQGNSA.

The chain employs TRBV20-1 and TRBJ1-2, with D perhaps matching TRBD1 (5 bases). The V gene lost 3 bases and the J gene lost 2 bases, with 19 bases spanning the gap. This CDR3 contains 16 residues. Germline V lookup: CDR1 DFQATT, CDR2 SNEGSKA (reference sequence). The CDR3 sequence: CSASMVAMGLNYGYTF. CDR3 nucleotides: TGCAGTGCTAGTATGGTGGCGATGGGGCTCAACTATGGCTACACCTTC.

The rearrangement links TRBV7-3 to TRBJ2-1; TRBD2 is a possible D gene (5 bases). Per the germline V gene, CDR1 is SGHTA and CDR2 is FQGTGA. The CDR3 runs to 16 residues. Trimming cost V 2 bases and J 3 bases, with 14 bases left between them. The CDR3 coding sequence is TGTGCCAGCAGCTTACTAGCCTACGAGGACTACAATGAGCAGTTCTTC. It encodes CASSLLAYEDYNEQFF.

The chain has TRBV4-1 and TRBJ2-1; a possible D gene is TRBD1 (5 bases). The V gene lost 4 bases and the J gene lost 8 bases, with 12 bases spanning the gap. Germline lookup yields CDR1 MGHRA and CDR2 YSYEKL. This CDR3 comprises 13 residues. In DNA form, the CDR3 reads TGCGCCAGCAGCCGATGGACAAGGGATGAGCAGTTCTTC. Translating gives CASSRWTRDEQFF.

The CDR3 sequence: CASSLARQGWRDTEAFF. In DNA form, the CDR3 reads TGTGCCAGCAGCTTAGCGCGACAGGGGTGGAGGGACACTGAAGCTTTCTTT. This chain uses TRBV7-6 with TRBJ1-1, with 8 bases aligning to TRBD1. The CDR3 runs to 17 residues. Trimming at V came to 0 bases and at J to 3 bases, leaving 9 bases not matched to a gene. The germline CDR1 and CDR2 sequences are SGHVS and FNYEAQ.

This sequence joins TRBV7-9 and TRBJ2-1; the D gene is possibly TRBD1 (5 bases). The CDR3 is 15 amino acids. Trimming shortened V by 5 bases and J by 6 bases, and 17 bases separated the two germline ends. CDR1 is SEHNR, CDR2 FQNEAQ, per germline (reference sequence). The CDR3 loop is CASSASGKAINEQFF. In DNA form, the CDR3 reads TGTGCCAGCAGCGCCTCAGGGAAGGCAATCAATGAGCAGTTCTTC.

Only one count was recorded for this clone. The chain combines TRBV7-6 with TRBJ2-3; 12 nucleotides agree with TRBD2. From germline, CDR1 is SGHVS and CDR2 FNYEAQ. The V segment lost 0 bases and the J segment 4 bases; nucleotides outside the gene matches: 2. CDR3 length: 16 amino acids. The chain's CDR3 is CASSLAGLAGADTQYF. In DNA form, the CDR3 reads TGTGCCAGCAGCTTAGCGGGACTAGCGGGCGCAGATACGCAGTATTTT.

This sequence joins TRBV7-9 and TRBJ1-2, with D uncertain. Germline CDR1 SEHNR, CDR2 FQNEAQ (reference sequence). The CDR3 consists of 12 residues. V dropped 2 bases and J dropped 12 bases, with 13 bases sitting between them. The CDR3: CASSLFTVSDTF. CDR3 bases: TGTGCCAGCAGCTTATTCACGGTGTCGGACACCTTC.

This chain joins TRBV18 and TRBJ2-1; D gene uncertain. This CDR3 is 14 amino acids long. Germline V gene lookup returns CDR1 KGHSH and CDR2 LQKENI. V dropped 4 bases and J dropped 5 bases, with 12 bases sitting between them. CDR3 DNA: TGTGCCAGCTCACTAAATGGGCAGAACAATGAGCAGTTCTTC. This codes for CASSLNGQNNEQFF.

This clone was found a few times. The chain is built from TRBV7-2 and TRBJ2-7; 7 positions match TRBD1. Germline CDR1 SGHTA, CDR2 FQGNSA. The CDR3 loop spans 14 amino acids. The V gene end was trimmed by 5 bases and the J gene end by 1 base; junction bases not matched to a gene: 5. The CDR3 region has the DNA TGTGCCAGCAGCCCCGAGACAGGGTCCTACGAGCAGTACTTC. Its protein product is CASSPETGSYEQYF. The full variable domain, completed using reference TRBV7-2 and TRBJ2-7, is GAGVSQSPSNKVTEKGKDVELRCDPISGHTALYWYRQSLGQGLEFLIYFQGNSAPDKSGLPSDRFSAERTGGSVSTLTIQRTQQEDSAVYLCASSPETGSYEQYFGPGTRLTVT.

The V and J genes are TRBV2 and TRBJ2-1; 9 positions agree with TRBD2. CDR1 and CDR2 (germline): SNHLY, FYNNEI. This CDR3 spans 14 amino acids. J lost 7 bases, V lost 4 bases, and 5 bases had no gene match. The CDR3 here is CASSGLAGWNEQFF. The CDR3 region has the DNA TGTGCCAGCAGTGGTCTAGCGGGATGGAATGAGCAGTTCTTC.

This sequence joins TRBV10-3 and TRBJ2-7; the match to TRBD1 covers 7 bases. Germline V gene data show CDR1 as ENHRY and CDR2 as SYGVKD. V was pared by 3 bases and J by 4 bases, with 6 bases of the junction left unmatched. The length of the CDR3 is 14 residues. The CDR3 bases are TGTGCCATCAGTGAACAGGGGCCTGGGTACGAGCAGTACTTC. This sequence encodes CAISEQGPGYEQYF.

The chain combines TRBV30 with TRBJ1-2; the D gene is possibly TRBD1 (5 bases). The ends were cut back, 2 bases at V and 3 bases at J, with 13 bases in the middle. CDR3 length: 14 amino acids. Per germline, CDR1 GTSNPN and CDR2 SVGIG (reference sequence). CDR3: CAWSLGGEDYGYTF. In nucleotides, the CDR3 is TGTGCCTGGAGTTTGGGGGGTGAGGACTATGGCTACACCTTC.

This clone was counted once. The V and J genes are TRBV2 and TRBJ2-5; 9 bases agree with TRBD1. The germline V gene encodes CDR1 SNHLY and CDR2 FYNNEI. The CDR3 runs 15 residues. The junction had 10 bases not matched to a gene; V was cut back by 6 bases and J by 5 bases. The CDR3 region has the DNA TGTGCCAGCAGAGTTACCGGGACAGGGAGGGAGACCCAGTACTTC. Translation: CASRVTGTGRETQYF.

The chain couples TRBV4-3 to TRBJ2-3; no reliable D call. This CDR3 spans 17 amino acids. V dropped 4 bases and J dropped 4 bases, with 21 bases sitting between them. Germline V gives CDR1 LGHNA, CDR2 YSLEER. The CDR3 bases are TGCGCCAGCAGCCGGTTACTTTCGAGCAGGAACTCAGATACGCAGTATTTT. This encodes CASSRLLSSRNSDTQYF.

The count of this clone is one. The chain is built from TRBV6-6 and TRBJ2-1; TRBD2 matches at 10 bases. The germline CDR1 and CDR2 sequences are MNHNY and SVGAGI (reference sequence). The trim removed 9 bases at V and 13 bases at J, leaving 9 bases unmatched. The CDR3 covers 12 residues. CDR3 sequence reads: CASSLAGDSQFF. The DNA of the CDR3 is TGTGCCAGTTCCCTAGCGGGAGATAGTCAGTTCTTC.